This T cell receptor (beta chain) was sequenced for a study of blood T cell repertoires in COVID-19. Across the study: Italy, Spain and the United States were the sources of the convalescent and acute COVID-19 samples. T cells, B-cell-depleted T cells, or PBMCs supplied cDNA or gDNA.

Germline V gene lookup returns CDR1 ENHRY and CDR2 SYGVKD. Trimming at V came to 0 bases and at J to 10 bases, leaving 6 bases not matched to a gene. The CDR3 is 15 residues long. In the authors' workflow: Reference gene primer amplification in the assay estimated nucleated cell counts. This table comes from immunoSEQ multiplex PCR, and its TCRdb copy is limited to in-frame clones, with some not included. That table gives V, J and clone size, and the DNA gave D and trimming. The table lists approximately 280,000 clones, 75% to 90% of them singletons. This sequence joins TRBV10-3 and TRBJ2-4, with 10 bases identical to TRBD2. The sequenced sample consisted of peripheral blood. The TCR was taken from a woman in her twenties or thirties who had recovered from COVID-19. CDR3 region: CAISESIAGGGIQYF. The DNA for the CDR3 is TGTGCCATCAGTGAGTCGATAGCGGGAGGAGGTATTCAGTACTTC.